The source of this T cell receptor beta chain is a study of cytomegalovirus exposure and HLA in healthy donors. Whole-study context: T cells numbering around 180 million yielded around 120 million unique TCR beta sequences in an earlier analysis.

This clone has just a few counts. Its antigen remains unknown. PCR employed 60 Vbeta and 13 Jbeta primers. Sequencing used immunoSEQ multiplex PCR; TCRdb keeps in-frame clones, though not all of them. The sample yields 220,000 or so clones, more than 65% seen once. Regarding the study as a whole: A later analysis appeared to link common viral pathogens to several of the most significant clusters. In an earlier analysis, about 87% or about 30%: the productive usage of most TCR beta V segments.

Specimen: PBMCs. This receptor was obtained from a woman aged 30 to 39 in good health and CMV-seronegative.

CDR3 coding DNA: TGTGCCAGCAGCTTGGCGAATTCACCCCTCCACTTT. This gives the protein CASSLANSPLHF. This rearrangement joins TRBV5-5 to TRBJ1-6; D ambiguous. Germline-derived CDR1 and CDR2 are SGHKS and YYEKEE (reference sequence). Trimming removed 0 bases from V and 7 bases from J, with 2 bases in between. This CDR3 is 12 amino acids long.